A single sample is the source of the 17 T cell receptor beta chains below, sequenced in a study of T cell changes during pregnancy in multiple sclerosis. The data were produced by immunoSEQ multiplex PCR, yet TCRdb's version contains in-frame clones alone and is incomplete. The table includes 55,000 to 75,000 clones, 92% detected once. The starting material was peripheral blood, obtained after pregnancy. The receptors come from a female donor with multiple sclerosis, enrolled in a pregnancy study.

V gene TRBV7-2 combines with J gene TRBJ1-5; D remains unclear. Germline loops: CDR1 SGHTA, CDR2 FQGNSA. Trimming stripped 5 bases from V and 5 bases from J, with 10 bases between. The CDR3 contains 13 residues. CDR3 sequence (DNA): TGTGCCAGCAGCGTACAGAGGGATCAGCCCCAGCATTTT. This translates into CASSVQRDQPQHF.

J is TRBJ1-1 and V is TRBV30; D might be TRBD1 (6 bases). Trimming removed 0 bases at V and 8 bases at J, with 13 bases between. Germline V gives CDR1 GTSNPN, CDR2 SVGIG (reference sequence). This CDR3 has 13 amino acids. CDR3 in DNA: TGTGCCTGGAGTGTACAGGGCGGGAGGGAAGCTTTCTTT. This translates into CAWSVQGGREAFF.

In this sample, this clone turned up once. The rearrangement joins TRBV4-1 to TRBJ2-5; 10 bases line up with TRBD1. The CDR3 consists of 16 residues. Per germline, CDR1 MGHRA and CDR2 YSYEKL. V lost 1 base, J lost 3 bases, and 5 bases stayed unmatched. The CDR3 DNA is TGCGCCAGCAGCCAAGGACAGGGGGCAGGGGAAGAGACCCAGTACTTC. It codes for CASSQGQGAGEETQYF.

This chain uses TRBV7-2 with TRBJ1-1; 8 bases line up with TRBD1. The germline V gene has CDR1 SGHTA and CDR2 FQGNSA. This CDR3 has 13 amino acids. V was clipped by 6 bases and J by 6 bases; unmatched bases: 6. CDR3 protein: CASSRDRGPEAFF. The CDR3 bases are TGTGCCAGCAGTCGAGACAGGGGACCTGAAGCTTTCTTT.

This rearrangement joins TRBV2 to TRBJ2-3; no definite D call. CDR3 size: 12 residues. Trimming took 1 base from V and 5 from J, leaving 4 bases between them. From germline, CDR1 is SNHLY and CDR2 FYNNEI. The CDR3 nucleotides are TGTGCCAGCAGTGAAGGAGGAGATACGCAGTATTTT. Translation gives CASSEGGDTQYF. The complete variable domain, with remaining parts taken from reference TRBV2 and TRBJ2-3, reads EPEVTQTPSHQVTQMGQEVILRCVPISNHLYFYWYRQILGQKVEFLVSFYNNEISEKSEIFDDQFSVERPDGSNFTLKIRSTKLEDSAMYFCASSEGGDTQYFGPGTRLTVL.

This chain uses TRBV28 with TRBJ2-5, with TRBD2 matching over 13 bases. In germline, CDR1 is MDHEN, CDR2 SYDVKM. Trimming cost V 6 bases and J 3 bases; bases outside gene matches: 4. CDR3 length: 15 residues. This CDR3 reads CASSTSGREKETQYF. CDR3 bases: TGTGCCAGCAGCACTAGCGGGAGGGAGAAAGAGACCCAGTACTTC.

The genes are TRBV9 and TRBJ2-2, with 8 bases identical to TRBD2. CDR3 length: 15 residues. V trimming: 4 bases; J trimming: 4 bases; junction bases outside the gene matches: 6. Germline CDR1 is SGDLS and CDR2 is YYNGEE. This chain's CDR3 is CASSPRTSSTGELFF. The CDR3 DNA reads TGTGCCAGCAGCCCCCGGACTAGCAGCACCGGGGAGCTGTTTTTT.

The V call is TRBV27, the J call TRBJ2-2, with TRBD2 matching over 7 bases. V lost 4 bases to trimming and J lost 5 bases; unmatched junction nucleotides: 13. The CDR3 extends over 17 amino acids. The germline V gene has CDR1 MNHEY and CDR2 SMNVEV (reference sequence). The CDR3 DNA reads as TGTGCCAGCAGTTCATATCTCCGACAGCGGGGTACCGGGGAGCTGTTTTTT. It translates to CASSSYLRQRGTGELFF.

This clone was counted a single time. V gene TRBV27 combines with J gene TRBJ2-7; 9 nucleotides align to TRBD2. Germline V gene lookup returns CDR1 MNHEY and CDR2 SMNVEV (reference sequence). The J segment lost 7 bases and the V segment lost 2 bases, leaving 12 bases of the junction unmatched. The CDR3 sequence is 16 residues long. For the CDR3, the DNA is TGTGCCAGCAGTTTAGCCCGGGATAGCGGGAGTAAAGAGCAGTACTTC. Protein: CASSLARDSGSKEQYF.

The chain joins TRBV7-2 to TRBJ2-5; D is perhaps TRBD1 (6 bases). The CDR3 runs to 17 residues. Trimming left V 5 bases short and J 2 bases short, with 21 bases between. Germline CDR1 is SGHTA and CDR2 is FQGNSA. This CDR3 is CASSLTRGRDPQETQYF. DNA of the CDR3: TGTGCCAGCAGCCTCACTAGGGGGAGAGACCCTCAAGAGACCCAGTACTTC.

The gene calls are TRBV23-1 and TRBJ1-2; perhaps TRBD1 as D (5 bases). TRBV23-1 carries the ORF label, with uncertain function. With 2 bases removed from V and 6 bases from J, the gap between germline ends came to 13 bases. The CDR3 is made up of 14 amino acids. The CDR3 protein is CASSQAEQDHGYTF. The CDR3 DNA sequence: TGCGCCAGCAGTCAAGCAGAACAGGATCATGGCTACACCTTC.

The chain recombines TRBV7-6 with TRBJ1-3, with 8 bases fitting TRBD1. The CDR3 length is 15 residues. With V trimmed by 1 base and J by 7 bases, 6 bases remained unmatched. The germline V gene encodes CDR1 SGHVS and CDR2 FNYEAQ. The CDR3 here is CASSLEGGTGNTIYF. The CDR3 region has the DNA TGTGCCAGCAGCTTAGAGGGAGGGACAGGCAACACCATATATTTT.

The chain recombines TRBV5-6 with TRBJ2-5; D perhaps matches TRBD1 (6 bases). The V and J ends lost 5 bases and 5 bases respectively, with 22 bases between them. Germline-derived CDR1 and CDR2 are SGHDT and YYEEEE. The CDR3 extends over 16 amino acids. The CDR3 DNA sequence: TGTGCCAGCAGTTTACAGGGTTCTCTTTTTGGGGAGACCCAGTACTTC. Amino acids: CASSLQGSLFGETQYF.

The J gene is TRBJ2-7, the V gene TRBV6-5, with TRBD2 identical over 8 bases. Losses at the gene ends were 7 bases for V and 5 bases for J; bases not matched to a gene: 10. In germline, CDR1 is MNHEY, CDR2 SVGAGI. CDR3 length: 14 residues. This CDR3 reads CASTHGGGRDEQYF. DNA for the CDR3: TGTGCCAGCACCCACGGGGGGGGCCGGGACGAGCAGTACTTC.

The CDR3 loop reads CASSRPGQGFIDEQFF. DNA for the CDR3: TGTGCCAGCTCGAGACCGGGACAGGGGTTTATCGATGAGCAGTTCTTC. The chain carries TRBV18 and TRBJ2-1, with 10 bases aligning to TRBD1. CDR1 is KGHSH and CDR2 is LQKENI in the germline V gene. V lost 6 bases to trimming and J lost 8 bases; unmatched junction nucleotides: 13. The CDR3 is 16 amino acids.

This rearrangement joins TRBV27 to TRBJ1-1; D call uncertain. Germline V gene data show CDR1 as MNHEY and CDR2 as SMNVEV (reference sequence). V dropped 3 bases and J dropped 5 bases, with 16 bases sitting between them. The CDR3 covers 15 residues. The CDR3: CASSFERGSWTEAFF. CDR3 in DNA: TGTGCCAGCAGTTTCGAGAGAGGGTCGTGGACTGAAGCTTTCTTT.

The V call is TRBV4-3, the J call TRBJ2-7, with D perhaps TRBD1 (5 bases). From germline, CDR1 is LGHNA and CDR2 YSLEER. The CDR3 totals 14 residues. V lost 1 base and J 3 bases, leaving 10 bases between the germline ends. CDR3 bases: TGCGCCAGCAGCCAAGGCCAGGGCGTCTACGAGCAGTACTTC. It specifies CASSQGQGVYEQYF.